This paragraph reports one T cell receptor beta chain. This record comes from a study of blood T cell repertoires in COVID-19. The overall study: Acute and convalescent COVID-19 specimens originated in the United States, Italy and Spain. In each case, the material was cDNA or gDNA derived from T cells, B-cell-depleted T cells, or PBMCs.

How the authors handled the data: Reference gene primer amplification gave estimated nucleated cell counts. The repertoire was sequenced with immunoSEQ multiplex PCR; TCRdb's copy has only in-frame clones and lacks some. Clonal size and the V and J genes are those of that table, whereas D and trimming came from the DNA. The table includes approximately 260,000 clones, approximately 78% detected once. Sequencing was carried out using peripheral blood. The sequence was obtained from a woman in her sixties with active or convalescent COVID-19.

The DNA of the CDR3 is TGTGCCATCAGTGTTCGCCTAGCGGTTGGTGAAGATACGCAGTATTTT. Its translation: CAISVRLAVGEDTQYF. The chain links TRBV10-3 to TRBJ2-3, with 7 bases that match TRBD2. Germline V gene sequence: CDR1 ENHRY, CDR2 SYGVKD. Trimming at V came to 4 bases and at J to 5 bases, leaving 12 bases not matched to a gene. The CDR3 is made up of 16 amino acids.